A single sample is the source of the 19 T cell receptor beta chains below, sequenced in a study of shared clonotypes between healthy human individuals. Libraries were prepared by immunoSEQ multiplex PCR; TCRdb keeps only in-frame clonotypes and omits some of them. The sample shows around 510,000 clones, approximately 95% of them seen only once. Material for sequencing was naive CD4+ T cells sorted from blood. Subset indicated: CD45RA+ positively selected. The receptors originated from a woman aged 25 to 39 in good health.

About this clone: This sample also contains other DNA sequences that code for the same CDR3. The chain joins TRBV5-1 to TRBJ2-5; TRBD2 matches at 7 bases. Germline-derived CDR1 and CDR2 are SGHRS and YFSETQ. Trimming took 0 bases from V and 2 from J; bases not matched to a gene: 1. The CDR3 spans 14 residues. The CDR3 is CASSLGRGQETQYF. Written as DNA, the CDR3 is TGCGCCAGCAGCTTGGGGCGGGGGCAAGAGACCCAGTACTTC.

The chain has TRBV4-2 and TRBJ2-7; tentatively, D is TRBD2 (6 bases). Germline CDR1 LGHNA, CDR2 YNFKEQ. The CDR3 extends over 15 amino acids. V was trimmed by 7 bases and J by 0 bases, leaving 16 bases between them. The CDR3: CASTPPGRSSYEQYF. The CDR3 DNA reads as TGTGCCAGCACCCCACCCGGGAGAAGCTCCTACGAGCAGTACTTC.

V is TRBV28 and J is TRBJ1-1; 9 bases match TRBD1. This CDR3 is 14 amino acids long. V trimming: 2 bases; J trimming: 7 bases; junction bases outside the gene matches: 5. CDR1 and CDR2 from the germline V gene are MDHEN and SYDVKM. The CDR3 is CASSLDHRGREAFF. In DNA, the CDR3 is TGTGCCAGCAGTTTAGACCACAGGGGGCGTGAAGCTTTCTTT.

J is TRBJ2-3 and V is TRBV6-6, with a tentative D call TRBD2 (5 bases). V lost 7 bases and J 4 bases, leaving 21 bases between the germline ends. The CDR3 totals 16 residues. Germline V gives CDR1 MNHNY, CDR2 SVGAGI (reference sequence). The CDR3 region has the DNA TGTGCCAGCACCGGAGCCCAGACGGGATTGTCAGATACGCAGTATTTT. It yields the protein CASTGAQTGLSDTQYF.

The chain's CDR3 is CASSAGAGLGYGYTF. CDR3 coding DNA: TGTGCCAGCAGTGCGGGCGCAGGGCTCGGCTATGGCTACACCTTC. The gene calls are TRBV2 and TRBJ1-2, with D possibly matching TRBD1 (5 bases). The V and J ends lost 4 bases and 4 bases respectively, with 16 bases between them. The CDR3 sequence is 15 residues long. The V gene's germline CDR1 is SNHLY and CDR2 FYNNEI.

J is TRBJ2-1 and V is TRBV19, with 9 positions matching TRBD2. In germline, CDR1 is LNHDA, CDR2 SQIVND (reference sequence). V lost 5 bases and J lost 4; bases outside the gene matches: 9. This CDR3 contains 16 residues. The CDR3 coding sequence is TGTGCCAGTAGTCTATATAGCGGGAGTTCATACAATGAGCAGTTCTTC. As protein: CASSLYSGSSYNEQFF.

The chain joins TRBV5-1 to TRBJ2-5; D is ambiguous. Germline V gene sequence: CDR1 SGHRS, CDR2 YFSETQ. The CDR3 covers 13 residues. Trimming cost V 0 bases and J 5 bases, with 8 bases left between them. CDR3 coding DNA: TGCGCCAGCAGCTTGGGTTATTTCGAGACCCAGTACTTC. Translated: CASSLGYFETQYF. The full variable domain, completed using reference TRBV5-1 and TRBJ2-5, is KAGVTQTPRYLIKTRGQQVTLSCSPISGHRSVSWYQQTPGQGLQFLFEYFSETQRNKGNFPGRFSGRQFSNSRSEMNVSTLELGDSALYLCASSLGYFETQYFGPGTRLLVL.

This clone appeared a single time. This chain joins TRBV5-4 and TRBJ2-3; the match to TRBD2 covers 12 bases. The CDR3 is made up of 19 amino acids. The germline V gene encodes CDR1 SGHNT and CDR2 YYREEE (reference sequence). The ends lost 2 bases at V and 1 base at J; junction bases unmatched: 11. The CDR3, as DNA: TGTGCCAGCAGCTTTGCTGGACTAGCGGGAATGACCGGCACAGATACGCAGTATTTT. It translates to CASSFAGLAGMTGTDTQYF.

V is TRBV28 and J is TRBJ2-1; TRBD1 might be the D (6 bases). CDR1 is MDHEN, CDR2 SYDVKM, per germline. The ends were cut back, 4 bases at V and 9 bases at J, with 10 bases in the middle. The CDR3 is made up of 12 amino acids. CDR3 sequence: CASSSGQLEQFF. Written as DNA, the CDR3 is TGTGCCAGCAGTTCCGGACAGCTTGAGCAGTTCTTC.

This rearrangement joins TRBV11-2 to TRBJ1-1; D gene ambiguous. CDR3 length: 14 amino acids. Trimming left V 5 bases short and J 4 bases short, with 14 bases between. The V gene's germline CDR1 is SGHAT and CDR2 FQNNGV. In nucleotides, the CDR3 is TGTGCCAGCAGCGCGACGAGAGCGACCACTGAAGCTTTCTTT. It encodes CASSATRATTEAFF. The entire variable domain, with the rest obtained from reference TRBV11-2 and TRBJ1-1, is as follows: EAGVAQSPRYKIIEKRQSVAFWCNPISGHATLYWYQQILGQGPKLLIQFQNNGVVDDSQLPKDRFSAERLKGVDSTLKIQPAKLEDSAVYLCASSATRATTEAFFGQGTRLTVV.

In DNA, the CDR3 is TGCGCCAGCAGCAATCTCAGGGGGATAGGGACAGATACGCAGTATTTT. This codes for CASSNLRGIGTDTQYF. This rearrangement joins TRBV4-1 to TRBJ2-3, with TRBD1 matching 7 bases. The CDR3 contains 16 residues. The V and J ends lost 5 bases and 3 bases, in that order; junction bases with no gene match: 11. Germline V gene lookup returns CDR1 MGHRA and CDR2 YSYEKL.

The genes are TRBV28 and TRBJ1-2; D remains unclear. CDR3 length equals 17 residues. V lost 5 bases to trimming and J lost 8 bases, with 27 bases between them. In germline, CDR1 is MDHEN, CDR2 SYDVKM. The CDR3 loop is CASSVRLRALSTHGYTF. CDR3 bases: TGTGCCAGCAGTGTCCGACTGAGGGCCCTCAGCACGCACGGCTACACCTTC.

The rearrangement joins TRBV27 to TRBJ2-1; possibly TRBD2 for D (6 bases). V was clipped by 0 bases and J by 10 bases, with 19 bases between them. CDR3 size: 16 residues. The V gene's germline CDR1 is MNHEY and CDR2 SMNVEV (reference sequence). CDR3 nucleotides: TGTGCCAGCAGTTTATCCCCCGGGAGCAATATATGGGAGCAGTTCTTC. Its protein is CASSLSPGSNIWEQFF.

The CDR3 DNA is TGTGCCAGCAGTTCCACCCTCAATCAGCCCCAGCATTTT. Encoded protein: CASSSTLNQPQHF. The chain recombines TRBV28 with TRBJ1-5; no clear D gene. Trimming left V 4 bases short and J 3 bases short, with 7 bases between. Germline V gene lookup returns CDR1 MDHEN and CDR2 SYDVKM. There are 13 residues in the CDR3.

The rearrangement links TRBV13 to TRBJ1-1, with TRBD1 identical over 8 bases. Germline V gene lookup returns CDR1 PRHDT and CDR2 FYEKMQ (reference sequence). V was pared by 4 bases and J by 10 bases, with 8 bases of the junction left unmatched. The CDR3 has 13 amino acids. The CDR3 here is CASSSIWTGRAFF. For the CDR3, the DNA is TGTGCCAGCAGCTCGATATGGACAGGGAGAGCTTTCTTT.

The chain is built from TRBV5-1 and TRBJ2-3, with D possibly called TRBD1 or TRBD2 (5 bases each). V was cut by 0 bases and J by 5 bases, with 13 bases left in between. This CDR3 is 15 amino acids long. From germline, CDR1 is SGHRS and CDR2 YFSETQ. The CDR3 reads CASSLVGTLGDTQYF. CDR3 in DNA: TGCGCCAGCAGCTTGGTCGGGACCCTGGGAGATACGCAGTATTTT. Together with reference TRBV5-1 and TRBJ2-3, the CDR3 gives the full variable domain: KAGVTQTPRYLIKTRGQQVTLSCSPISGHRSVSWYQQTPGQGLQFLFEYFSETQRNKGNFPGRFSGRQFSNSRSEMNVSTLELGDSALYLCASSLVGTLGDTQYFGPGTRLTVL.

CDR3 nucleotides: TGTGCCAGCAACAGGGGGAAGAGCTCTGGGGCCAACGTCCTGACTTTC. It yields the protein CASNRGKSSGANVLTF. The chain links TRBV30 to TRBJ2-6; TRBD1 agrees at 8 bases. Germline values: CDR1 GTSNPN, CDR2 SVGIG (reference sequence). The CDR3 has 16 amino acids. V was clipped by 8 bases and J by 0 bases; unmatched bases: 9.

The chain is built from TRBV11-3 and TRBJ2-7; 8 bases fit TRBD2. CDR1 SGHNT and CDR2 YENEEA come from the germline V gene. The CDR3 is 15 amino acids. With 5 bases clipped from V and 0 bases from J, the junction kept 6 bases outside the gene matches. The CDR3 spells CASSVSGRTSYEQYF. The CDR3 region has the DNA TGTGCCAGCAGCGTAAGCGGGAGAACCTCCTACGAGCAGTACTTC.

This rearrangement joins TRBV28 to TRBJ2-2; 7 bases align to TRBD1. The ends lost 2 bases at V and 7 bases at J; junction bases unmatched: 7. CDR3 length: 15 residues. Germline CDR1 and CDR2: MDHEN and SYDVKM. CDR3 sequence: CASSLRTGQHGELFF. The CDR3 DNA reads as TGTGCCAGCAGTTTACGGACAGGCCAGCACGGGGAGCTGTTTTTT.